Listed below are T cell receptor beta chains from one sample, sequenced in a study of OX40 agonist ivuxolimab in advanced cancers. TCRdb's table, derived via immunoSEQ multiplex PCR, lists solely in-frame clones and lacks some. In the table there are 24,000 or so clones, about 85% of which are singletons. The input for sequencing was CD4+ or CD8+ T cells sorted from blood, taken in a trial of the OX40 agonist ivuxolimab. The receptors come from an adult with an advanced solid tumor such as melanoma, head and neck, liver or kidney cancer. Each CDR3 is given with its conserved first and last residue. The D gene is left open where the match is weak. The listing skips clone size in some rows; elsewhere it reads once, few, many or a size class.

CDR3 DNA,CDR3 protein,clone size,J gene,D gene,V gene
TGTGCCAGCAGCCAAGACAGGGGTAATAGAGGGGCAGATACGCAGTATTTT,CASSQDRGNRGADTQYF,-,TRBJ2-3,TRBD1,TRBV7-2
TGTGCCAGCAGTTTATTACAGAGCTCCTATAATTCACCCCTCCACTTT,CASSLLQSSYNSPLHF,once,TRBJ1-6,-,TRBV27
TGTGCCAGCAGCCACTCTTTTAGAGGGCCTCAGGGTGATCAGCCCCAGCATTTT,CASSHSFRGPQGDQPQHF,-,TRBJ1-5,-,TRBV7-9
TGCGCCAGCAGCTTGGGACTAGCATCCTACGAGCAGTACTTC,CASSLGLASYEQYF,-,TRBJ2-7,TRBD2,TRBV5-1
TGTGCCAGCAGTCCCCCCACATTTTCGGGACAGGGAGATTACGAGCAGTACTTC,CASSPPTFSGQGDYEQYF,-,TRBJ2-7,TRBD1,TRBV27
TGTGCCAGCAGCCTCAAAGGGGGCACAGATACGCAGTATTTT,CASSLKGGTDTQYF,-,TRBJ2-3,-,TRBV5-6
TGTGCCAGCAGCTTAGTGGGCCAGCGCAATCAGCCCCAGCATTTT,CASSLVGQRNQPQHF,-,TRBJ1-5,-,TRBV7-2
TGCGCCAGCAGCCCCCCAGGAGGGACCGGGGCCAACGTCCTGACTTTC,CASSPPGGTGANVLTF,-,TRBJ2-6,-,TRBV4-1
TGTGCCAGCAGCTCGACGGGACAGGGGGCTAATGAGCAGTTCTTC,CASSSTGQGANEQFF,-,TRBJ2-1,TRBD1,TRBV5-6
TGTGCCTGGAGTACCCCCGGACAGACTTTAAATGAAAAACTGTTTTTT,CAWSTPGQTLNEKLFF,-,TRBJ1-4,-,TRBV30
TGTGCCAGCAGCCCACAGGGTTATAACTATGGCTACACCTTC,CASSPQGYNYGYTF,-,TRBJ1-2,-,TRBV28
TGTGCCAGCAGTGAGTTATCCTCTTCGGACACTGAAGCTTTCTTT,CASSELSSSDTEAFF,-,TRBJ1-1,-,TRBV6-1
TGTGCCAGCAGCTTAGCAACGGGAGGGGGTTACGAGCAGTACTTC,CASSLATGGGYEQYF,-,TRBJ2-7,TRBD2,TRBV7-2
TGTGCCAGCAGAATCGGACAGGGTGGCACTGAAGCTTTCTTT,CASRIGQGGTEAFF,-,TRBJ1-1,TRBD1,TRBV2
TGTGCCAGCAGCCGCAGGAGCGGGCACTACGAGCAGTACTTC,CASSRRSGHYEQYF,-,TRBJ2-7,-,TRBV11-2
TGTGCCAGCAGCCTGACTAGCGGGAGTCGCTACACGAATGAGCAGTTCTTC,CASSLTSGSRYTNEQFF,-,TRBJ2-1,TRBD2,TRBV14
TGTGCCACCAGCGACGGGGGAATGGCATTTGGTTCCTACGAGCAGTACTTC,CATSDGGMAFGSYEQYF,-,TRBJ2-7,-,TRBV15
TGTGCCAGCAGCCAGGCTACTAGCGGGAGTAGCACCGGGGAGCTGTTTTTT,CASSQATSGSSTGELFF,-,TRBJ2-2,TRBD2,TRBV4-2
TGTGCCAGCAGCCCTCGACTAGTCTCGGAAGAGCAGTACTTC,CASSPRLVSEEQYF,-,TRBJ2-7,-,TRBV5-5
TGTGCCAGCAGCGTAGACCCTAATCAGCCCCAGCATTTT,CASSVDPNQPQHF,few,TRBJ1-5,-,TRBV9
TGTGCCAGCAGCCAAGATCTGCCGGGACAGGGCTCTGGAAACACCATATATTTT,CASSQDLPGQGSGNTIYF,few,TRBJ1-3,TRBD1,TRBV4-2
TGTGCTAGTGGCCCCTCGGGACAGGGATCCTACGAGCAGTACTTC,CASGPSGQGSYEQYF,-,TRBJ2-7,TRBD1,TRBV12-5
TGTGCCAGCAGACCCGGTAACAGGGGGCCGGGCGAGACCCAGTACTTC,CASRPGNRGPGETQYF,once,TRBJ2-5,TRBD1,TRBV5-8
TGTGCCAGCAGCTTAAACCCAGGGGACACCGGGGAGCTGTTTTTT,CASSLNPGDTGELFF,-,TRBJ2-2,-,TRBV7-3
TGCAGCGTGGGGGAGGGAATTGGAACTGAAGCTTTCTTT,CSVGEGIGTEAFF,-,TRBJ1-1,-,TRBV29-1
TGTGCCAGCAGCATTAGCGGGGGGACCTACAATGAGCAGTTCTTC,CASSISGGTYNEQFF,-,TRBJ2-1,TRBD2,TRBV5-4
TGTGCCAGCAGCCAGCAGCGGGAAGCTTACGAGCAGTACTTC,CASSQQREAYEQYF,-,TRBJ2-7,TRBD2,TRBV9
TGTGCCAGCAGCTTAGCTTGGGGGGCAGAGACCCAGTACTTC,CASSLAWGAETQYF,-,TRBJ2-5,-,TRBV7-2
TGTGCCAGCAGCGTAAGCCCTGGCGATACGCAGTATTTT,CASSVSPGDTQYF,-,TRBJ2-3,-,TRBV9
TGTGCCAGCAGCTTATGGCAGAGCTCCTACGAGCAGTACTTC,CASSLWQSSYEQYF,-,TRBJ2-7,-,TRBV7-2
TGTGCCAGCAGCTCCCTTGGACAGGCCCTTGAAGCTTTCTTT,CASSSLGQALEAFF,-,TRBJ1-1,TRBD1,TRBV7-9
TGTGCCAGCAGCAAGAAGGGACTAGCGGGACCCACAGATACGCAGTATTTT,CASSKKGLAGPTDTQYF,-,TRBJ2-3,TRBD2,TRBV7-2
TGTGCCAGCAGCCAAGATGAGGACGGAATCTACGAGCAGTACTTC,CASSQDEDGIYEQYF,-,TRBJ2-7,-,TRBV4-2
TGTGCCAGCAGCTTAGGTCCCTGGGGGGGAGGGGAAGAGACCCAGTACTTC,CASSLGPWGGGEETQYF,-,TRBJ2-5,TRBD2,TRBV7-2
TGCGCCAGCAGCTTGGCCCCAGGCTCCTACGAGCAGTACTTC,CASSLAPGSYEQYF,-,TRBJ2-7,-,TRBV5-1
TGTGCCAGCAGCTTAGGTCCGGGACTCACCGGGGAGCTGTTTTTT,CASSLGPGLTGELFF,-,TRBJ2-2,-,TRBV11-2
TGCAGCGTTGTAGGAACACTGGGAGAGGAGACCCAGTACTTC,CSVVGTLGEETQYF,-,TRBJ2-5,-,TRBV29-1
TGTGCCTGGGAGGGGGCCGACGAGCAGTACTTC,CAWEGADEQYF,-,TRBJ2-7,TRBD1,TRBV30
TGTGCCAGCAGCTTACCAGCAGGTGAAGCTTTCTTT,CASSLPAGEAFF,-,TRBJ1-1,-,TRBV11-1
TGTGCCAGCTCAGAGGGACTAGCGGGAGGGAAATCCTACGAGCAGTACTTC,CASSEGLAGGKSYEQYF,once,TRBJ2-7,TRBD2,TRBV18
TGTGCCAGTAGACCCTCGGACGGTAATGAAAAACTGTTTTTT,CASRPSDGNEKLFF,-,TRBJ1-4,-,TRBV19
TGTGCCAGCAGTTTTCAGGGGACCTCCTACGAGCAGTACTTC,CASSFQGTSYEQYF,once,TRBJ2-7,-,TRBV6-6
TGCGCCAGCAGTGACCCATCCCCCTCAGGAGAGCAGTACTTC,CASSDPSPSGEQYF,once,TRBJ2-7,-,TRBV10-1
TGTGCCAGCAGCGAGAAATCGGGACAGACAACTCTCTATGGCTACACCTTC,CASSEKSGQTTLYGYTF,-,TRBJ1-2,TRBD1,TRBV11-2
TGTGCCAGCAGTGAAGCCGTAGATAAAACCTACGAGCAGTACTTC,CASSEAVDKTYEQYF,-,TRBJ2-7,-,TRBV6-1
TGTGCCAGCAGTTCAGGGTGGTCCGGGGAGCTGTTTTTT,CASSSGWSGELFF,few,TRBJ2-2,-,TRBV11-2
TGTGCCAGCAGTGTAACAGCCATGGATGAGCAGTTCTTC,CASSVTAMDEQFF,-,TRBJ2-1,-,TRBV6-8
TGTGCCAGCAGCTTAGTCAGGGCCGGTCTCCTCTATGGCTACACCTTC,CASSLVRAGLLYGYTF,-,TRBJ1-2,-,TRBV7-2
TGTGCCAGCAGCTTAGGGGCGGGAGCCCCCCTCAATGAGCAGTTCTTC,CASSLGAGAPLNEQFF,-,TRBJ2-1,TRBD2,TRBV7-2
TGCGCCAGCAGCTCTGGTAGCGGGGGGGCCACAGATACGCAGTATTTT,CASSSGSGGATDTQYF,-,TRBJ2-3,TRBD2,TRBV5-1